These 9 T cell receptor beta chains originate from one sample sequenced in a study of post-analysis software for immune sequencing data. The study's findings and limits: Patients showed TRBV5-6, TRBV5-1 and TRBV20-1 among five TRBV segments more frequent than in controls.

Antigens for these TCRs are unknown. Unique molecular identifiers were built into the TCR beta cDNA libraries. TCRdb reprocessed the PCR reads with MiXCR, giving one entry per CDR3 protein. The sample yields about 770,000 distinct CDR3 sequences, more than 45% seen once. The sequenced sample consisted of blood. The source of these receptors is a girl aged 10-17 years with multiple sclerosis.

The genes are TRBV27 and TRBJ2-7, with D possibly matching TRBD2 (5 bases). V gave up 6 bases and J gave up 2 bases, with 14 bases separating them. Germline V gene sequence: CDR1 MNHEY, CDR2 SMNVEV (reference sequence). The CDR3 loop spans 14 amino acids. CDR3 sequence (DNA): TGTGCCAGCAGAGGAGGTGCGGCTCCCTACGAGCAGTACTTC. Translating it yields CASRGGAAPYEQYF.

J is TRBJ2-7 and V is TRBV5-5; no firm D call. The J call could be wrong; TRBJ2-5 is a better fit for the DNA end. The CDR3 contains 16 residues. CDR1 is SGHKS and CDR2 is YYEKEE in the germline V gene (reference sequence). In nucleotides, the CDR3 is TGTGCCAGCAGCTTGTTGGAAAGATTGCTGGGAGAGACCCAGTACTTC. Translating it yields CASSLLERLLGETQYF.

This clonotype was seen only a few times. This chain connects TRBV28 to TRBJ2-4; TRBD2 matches at 7 bases. Judging by the DNA end, TRBJ2-7 fits better; the J call may be wrong. Germline CDR1 is MDHEN and CDR2 is SYDVKM. The length of the CDR3 is 13 residues. The CDR3 protein is CASRRSGLYEQYF. The DNA for the CDR3 is TGTGCCAGCAGACGTAGCGGGTTGTACGAGCAGTACTTC.

The chain employs TRBV7-9 and TRBJ1-4; D is unresolved. Trimming took off 1 base at V and 6 bases at J, with 12 bases between the two ends. Germline V lookup: CDR1 SEHNR, CDR2 FQNEAQ (reference sequence). The CDR3 sequence is 15 residues long. The CDR3 nucleotides read TGTGCCAGCAGCTTAGTGGAAGGCGCACATGAAAAACTGTTTTTT. This sequence encodes CASSLVEGAHEKLFF.

The chain combines TRBV24-1 with TRBJ2-3; 7 bases line up with TRBD1. The V and J ends lost 4 bases and 3 bases, in that order; junction bases with no gene match: 6. CDR3 length: 15 residues. Germline CDR1 and CDR2: KGHDR and SFDVKD. The CDR3 nucleotides read TGTGCCACCAGTGAATCCGGGACAGAAACAGATACGCAGTATTTT. It specifies CATSESGTETDTQYF.

The CDR3 DNA follows: TGTGCCAGCAGGGGGGTGCTCGGCTACACCTTC. Protein product: CASRGVLGYTF. The chain has TRBV25-1 and TRBJ1-2; D is possibly TRBD1 (5 bases). Trimming took off 6 bases at V and 8 bases at J, with 10 bases between the two ends. The CDR3 consists of 11 residues. Germline assignment: CDR1 MGHDK and CDR2 SYGVNS.

Note on this clonotype: Its ends do not fully match the called genes, so a read error is possible. The chain joins TRBV29-1 to TRBJ1-1; the D gene is possibly TRBD1 (6 bases). The CDR3 sequence is 12 residues long. Germline CDR1 SQVTM, CDR2 ANQGSEA. The CDR3 DNA reads TGCAGTGTTGAAAGGGGGGGACACGAAGCTTTCTTT. The encoded protein is CSVERGGHEAFF. Combining the CDR3 with reference TRBV29-1 and TRBJ1-1 gives the whole variable domain SAVISQKPSRDICQRGTSLTIQCQVDSQVTMMFWYRQQPGQSLTLIATANQGSEATYESGFVIDKFPISRPNLTFSTLTVSNMSPEDSSIYLCSVERGGHEAFFGQGTRLTVV.

The J gene is TRBJ2-1, the V gene TRBV10-3; tentatively, D is TRBD2 (7 bases). CDR3 size: 15 residues. The germline V and J ends were trimmed by 2 bases and 4 bases, with 12 bases remaining between them. The germline gives CDR1 ENHRY, CDR2 SYGVKD. The CDR3 protein is CAISERGGQYNEQFF. CDR3 nucleotides: TGTGCCATCAGTGAGAGGGGGGGGCAGTACAATGAGCAGTTCTTC.

The chain employs TRBV29-1 and TRBJ2-1, with 9 bases fitting TRBD2. The CDR3 sequence is 13 residues long. Trimming at V came to 6 bases and at J to 4 bases, leaving 4 bases not matched to a gene. Germline V gives CDR1 SQVTM, CDR2 ANQGSEA. CDR3 sequence (DNA): TGCAGCGTGAGACTAGCGGCTTACAATGAGCAGTTCTTC. Translation gives CSVRLAAYNEQFF.